This record looks at one T cell receptor beta chain sequence and its context. The data derive from a study of blood T cell repertoires in COVID-19. The wider study: Nucleic acid was either cDNA or gDNA, and it came from T cells, B-cell-depleted T cells, or PBMCs.

The CDR3 is 13 amino acids. V was pared by 7 bases and J by 0 bases, with 7 bases between. CDR1 is KGHDR and CDR2 is SFDVKD in the germline V gene. Sequenced by immunoSEQ multiplex PCR; TCRdb stores in-frame clones only, minus some. The sample consists of 150,000 to 200,000 clones, around 81% of them appearing once. This chain links TRBV24-1 with TRBJ2-3, with D perhaps TRBD1 (5 bases). The sample was peripheral blood. This sequence originates from a woman over 75 with COVID-19, enrolled during active disease. CDR3 region: CATRDTSTDTQYF. In DNA, the CDR3 is TGTGCCACCAGGGACACGAGCACAGATACGCAGTATTTT.